This entry lists 28 T cell receptor beta chains sequenced from one sample in a study of cytomegalovirus exposure and HLA in healthy donors. Vbeta (60) and Jbeta (13) primers were used in the PCR. Some clones are missing from TCRdb's copy, which holds only in-frame ones; the method was immunoSEQ multiplex PCR. The sample has 100,000 or so clones, roughly 76% seen once. The sample consisted of PBMCs. These receptors were taken from a man aged 40-55 years in good health and CMV-seronegative.

The rearrangement links TRBV14 to TRBJ1-2; D unclear. This CDR3 spans 14 amino acids. CDR1 is SGHDN, CDR2 FVKESK, per germline. V was trimmed by 5 bases and J by 0 bases, leaving 10 bases between them. For the CDR3, the DNA is TGTGCCAGCAGCAAGACACCTACTAACTATGGCTACACCTTC. Its translation is CASSKTPTNYGYTF.

The chain employs TRBV5-6 and TRBJ1-6; 7 positions match TRBD1. The CDR3 covers 17 residues. CDR1 and CDR2 (germline): SGHDT, YYEEEE. Trimming took 0 bases from V and 10 from J; bases not matched to a gene: 13. The CDR3 loop reads CASSLDTTGRGWSPLHF. The CDR3 nucleotides read TGTGCCAGCAGCTTGGATACGACAGGGAGAGGTTGGTCACCCCTCCACTTT.

This rearrangement joins TRBV5-4 to TRBJ2-3; D possibly corresponds to TRBD2 (7 bases). There are 15 residues in the CDR3. CDR1 and CDR2 (germline): SGHNT, YYREEE (reference sequence). Trimming removed 4 bases at V and 0 bases at J, with 12 bases between. CDR3 residues: CASSLGGGSTDTQYF. CDR3 nucleotide sequence: TGTGCCAGCAGCCTAGGGGGGGGGAGCACAGATACGCAGTATTTT.

This clone was seen a few times. The chain joins TRBV5-6 to TRBJ1-3; D perhaps matches TRBD1 (5 bases). V was cut by 2 bases and J by 5 bases, with 8 bases left in between. The CDR3 is 13 amino acids. CDR1 and CDR2 (germline): SGHDT, YYEEEE. CDR3 in amino acids: CASSLYRRNTIYF. The CDR3 region has the DNA TGTGCCAGCAGCTTATACAGGAGAAACACCATATATTTT.

The chain has TRBV9 and TRBJ1-1; unclear D gene. V was pared by 7 bases and J by 1 base, with 8 bases between. Germline CDR1 reads SGDLS; CDR2 reads YYNGEE. The CDR3 length is 12 residues. CDR3 amino acids: CASGPENTEAFF. The CDR3 DNA follows: TGTGCCAGCGGGCCGGAGAACACTGAAGCTTTCTTT.

This clone has a handful of counts. The V gene is TRBV5-4, the J gene TRBJ1-1; D possibly corresponds to TRBD1 (6 bases). Germline V gene data show CDR1 as SGHNT and CDR2 as YYREEE (reference sequence). The CDR3 is made up of 13 amino acids. V lost 0 bases to trimming and J lost 4 bases, with 7 bases between them. The CDR3 DNA sequence: TGTGCCAGCAGCTTGGGAGGGGGCACTGAAGCTTTCTTT. Protein: CASSLGGGTEAFF.

This clone showed up just a few times. The genes are TRBV6-1 and TRBJ2-2; no clear D gene. CDR3 length: 15 residues. From germline, CDR1 is MNHNS and CDR2 SASEGT. V lost 10 bases and J 0 bases, leaving 15 bases between the germline ends. CDR3 region: CATTRGSPNTGELFF. As DNA, the CDR3 is TGTGCCACTACGCGAGGCAGCCCGAACACCGGGGAGCTGTTTTTT.

The chain combines TRBV7-8 with TRBJ2-1, with D tentatively TRBD2 (6 bases). The germline V gene has CDR1 SGHVS and CDR2 FQNEAQ. Trimming left V 5 bases short and J 6 bases short, with 14 bases between. The CDR3 covers 14 residues. CDR3 in DNA: TGTGCCAGCAGCCGCCGACTAGTAGTCAATGAGCAGTTCTTC. Amino acids: CASSRRLVVNEQFF.

This rearrangement joins TRBV4-1 to TRBJ1-6; 7 positions match TRBD1. V lost 7 bases to trimming and J lost 10 bases; unmatched junction nucleotides: 13. The CDR3 runs to 15 residues. Germline CDR1 and CDR2: MGHRA and YSYEKL. In nucleotides, the CDR3 is TGCGCCAGCACCTACAATCCAGGGGGAGCATCACCCCTCCACTTT. Translation: CASTYNPGGASPLHF.

This clone was observed a handful of times. V and J are TRBV7-2 and TRBJ1-1, with 7 bases that match TRBD1. CDR3 length: 15 amino acids. Germline CDR1 is SGHTA and CDR2 is FQGNSA. The V and J ends lost 4 bases and 0 bases, in that order; junction bases with no gene match: 5. CDR3 nucleotides: TGTGCCAGCAGCTCGCGGGACAGAATGAACACTGAAGCTTTCTTT. Protein sequence: CASSSRDRMNTEAFF.

This clone was seen only once. This chain joins TRBV6-1 and TRBJ1-6; 7 bases are shared with TRBD1. Germline V lookup: CDR1 MNHNS, CDR2 SASEGT. CDR3 length: 16 residues. The J segment lost 13 bases and the V segment lost 2 bases, leaving 14 bases of the junction unmatched. The CDR3 DNA reads TGTGCCAGCAGTGAAATATGGTCAGGGGGAGAGTCCCCCCTCCACTTT. Its translation is CASSEIWSGGESPLHF.

The chain carries TRBV11-1 and TRBJ1-2; 7 nucleotides agree with TRBD1. The V and J ends lost 5 bases and 5 bases, in that order; junction bases with no gene match: 11. The germline CDR1 and CDR2 sequences are SGHAT and FQDESV (reference sequence). The CDR3 length is 15 residues. CDR3 sequence: CASSINAGGRYGYTF. In nucleotides, the CDR3 is TGTGCCAGCAGCATTAACGCAGGGGGAAGATATGGCTACACCTTC.

This clone has only a few counts. CDR3 nucleotides: TGTGCCAGCAGCCCCACCGGGTACGTTGGCTACACCTTC. Residues: CASSPTGYVGYTF. The chain couples TRBV6-5 to TRBJ1-2, with D unresolved. The V end lost 6 bases, the J end lost 7 bases, and 15 bases lay between the germline ends. Germline V gives CDR1 MNHEY, CDR2 SVGAGI. The CDR3 sequence is 13 residues long.

This clone has a handful of counts. V and J are TRBV5-1 and TRBJ2-2; 11 bases fit TRBD1. Trimming at V came to 5 bases and at J to 5 bases, leaving 5 bases not matched to a gene. Per the germline V gene, CDR1 is SGHRS and CDR2 is YFSETQ. This CDR3 comprises 15 residues. CDR3 nucleotides: TGCGCCAGCAGGCACGGGACAGGGGGGACCGGGGAGCTGTTTTTT. Protein sequence: CASRHGTGGTGELFF.

The CDR3 loop is CASSAYRGRTDTQYF. The DNA of the CDR3 is TGTGCCAGCAGTGCGTACAGGGGGCGCACAGATACGCAGTATTTT. The rearrangement links TRBV6-5 to TRBJ2-3; TRBD1 matches at 9 bases. The junction had 4 bases not matched to a gene; V was cut back by 5 bases and J by 1 base. This CDR3 region has 15 residues. The germline V gene has CDR1 MNHEY and CDR2 SVGAGI.

This clone came up a few times. Other nucleotide sequences from this sample produce the same CDR3. CDR3 nucleotide sequence: TGCAGCGTTGTTACTAGCGGGTACCAAGAGACCCAGTACTTC. Its translation: CSVVTSGYQETQYF. The chain links TRBV29-1 to TRBJ2-5, with 9 bases matching TRBD2. V lost 4 bases, J lost 0 bases, and 3 bases stayed unmatched. In germline, CDR1 is SQVTM, CDR2 ANQGSEA. This CDR3 region has 14 residues.

This clone has a single count. The V and J genes are TRBV10-3 and TRBJ2-2; 10 positions match TRBD2. Germline loops: CDR1 ENHRY, CDR2 SYGVKD. Trimming took 6 bases from V and 0 from J; bases not matched to a gene: 1. The CDR3 runs to 15 residues. The CDR3 DNA follows: TGTGCCATCAGCACTAGCGGGGCGAACACCGGGGAGCTGTTTTTT. Encoded protein: CAISTSGANTGELFF.

The gene calls are TRBV5-1 and TRBJ2-1; TRBD1 matches 8 bases. V was clipped by 1 base and J by 9 bases; unmatched bases: 9. The CDR3 length is 15 residues. Germline lookup yields CDR1 SGHRS and CDR2 YFSETQ. CDR3 sequence: CASSLFGRGLIEQFF. The CDR3 coding sequence is TGCGCCAGCAGCTTGTTTGGCAGGGGGCTTATTGAGCAGTTCTTC.

This chain connects TRBV7-8 to TRBJ2-5; maybe TRBD2 (6 bases). Trimming shortened V by 5 bases and J by 4 bases, and 17 bases separated the two germline ends. Germline V gene lookup returns CDR1 SGHVS and CDR2 FQNEAQ. The CDR3 totals 15 residues. The CDR3 region is CASSLLMGGLETQYF. As DNA, the CDR3 is TGTGCCAGCAGCCTACTTATGGGGGGACTAGAGACCCAGTACTTC.

V is TRBV5-4 and J is TRBJ1-1; TRBD1 matches 9 bases. This CDR3 contains 15 residues. After removal of 4 bases from V and 1 base from J, the junction contained 5 bases not matched to a gene. CDR1 is SGHNT, CDR2 YYREEE, per germline (reference sequence). The CDR3 here is CASSRRTGANTEAFF. In nucleotides, the CDR3 is TGTGCCAGCAGCCGTCGGACAGGGGCGAACACTGAAGCTTTCTTT.

This clone was seen a handful of times. The chain uses TRBV6-6 and TRBJ1-1; D is perhaps TRBD1 (6 bases). V lost 9 bases and J 1 base, leaving 9 bases between the germline ends. This CDR3 is 12 amino acids long. The V gene's germline CDR1 is MNHNY and CDR2 SVGAGI (reference sequence). CDR3 bases: TGTGCCAGGAGGACAGCGAACACTGAAGCTTTCTTT. This encodes CARRTANTEAFF.

The chain joins TRBV7-9 to TRBJ2-7, with TRBD2 matching 10 bases. Unmatched junction bases numbered 2, after V lost 3 bases and J lost 0 bases. The CDR3 consists of 15 residues. Looked up from germline, CDR1 is SEHNR and CDR2 is FQNEAQ (reference sequence). DNA of the CDR3: TGTGCCAGCAGCTTTAGCGGGGGGCTCTCCTACGAGCAGTACTTC. This sequence encodes CASSFSGGLSYEQYF.

The chain carries TRBV5-1 and TRBJ1-3; possibly TRBD1 for D (5 bases). V lost 6 bases and J lost 0, with 13 bases in between. CDR3 length: 15 residues. CDR1 SGHRS and CDR2 YFSETQ come from the germline V gene. CDR3 DNA: TGCGCCAGCACTTATGACAGAGACTCTGGAAACACCATATATTTT. It specifies CASTYDRDSGNTIYF.

This sequence joins TRBV6-1 and TRBJ1-4; the D is unclear. The CDR3 is 15 amino acids. CDR1 MNHNS and CDR2 SASEGT come from the germline V gene. Trimming removed 4 bases from V and 0 bases from J, with 9 bases in between. CDR3 DNA: TGTGCCAGCAGTGGGGCAGTTGCAACTAATGAAAAACTGTTTTTT. The encoded protein is CASSGAVATNEKLFF.

This clone was seen more than once but under ten times. The chain employs TRBV7-9 and TRBJ1-2; the match to TRBD1 covers 8 bases. From germline, CDR1 is SEHNR and CDR2 FQNEAQ (reference sequence). The CDR3 has 15 amino acids. Losses at the gene ends were 5 bases for V and 4 bases for J; bases not matched to a gene: 9. The CDR3 sequence is CASSPWTGNTYGYTF. The DNA for the CDR3 is TGTGCCAGCAGCCCATGGACAGGGAATACCTATGGCTACACCTTC.

This clone was seen a handful of times. The rearrangement joins TRBV19 to TRBJ1-1; TRBD1 aligns across 10 bases. From germline, CDR1 is LNHDA and CDR2 SQIVND (reference sequence). V was clipped by 4 bases and J by 5 bases; unmatched bases: 7. This CDR3 region has 15 residues. CDR3: CASSRWDRGWTEAFF. The DNA of the CDR3 is TGTGCCAGTAGTAGGTGGGACAGGGGATGGACTGAAGCTTTCTTT.

The rearrangement links TRBV7-2 to TRBJ2-5; D call uncertain. Germline CDR1 is SGHTA and CDR2 is FQGNSA. The CDR3 is 13 residues long. The germline V and J ends were trimmed by 5 bases and 4 bases, with 11 bases remaining between them. CDR3 coding DNA: TGTGCCAGCAGCATGGTAGTCACAGAGACCCAGTACTTC. Its protein product is CASSMVVTETQYF.

The V call is TRBV7-6, the J call TRBJ2-2; TRBD1 is a possible D gene (6 bases). The V end lost 1 base, the J end lost 5 bases, and 11 bases lay between the germline ends. Germline V CDR1 and CDR2: SGHVS, FNYEAQ. The CDR3 runs to 15 residues. The CDR3 DNA sequence: TGTGCCAGCAGCTTAGACAGGGCAGGAACCGGGGAGCTGTTTTTT. It yields the protein CASSLDRAGTGELFF.